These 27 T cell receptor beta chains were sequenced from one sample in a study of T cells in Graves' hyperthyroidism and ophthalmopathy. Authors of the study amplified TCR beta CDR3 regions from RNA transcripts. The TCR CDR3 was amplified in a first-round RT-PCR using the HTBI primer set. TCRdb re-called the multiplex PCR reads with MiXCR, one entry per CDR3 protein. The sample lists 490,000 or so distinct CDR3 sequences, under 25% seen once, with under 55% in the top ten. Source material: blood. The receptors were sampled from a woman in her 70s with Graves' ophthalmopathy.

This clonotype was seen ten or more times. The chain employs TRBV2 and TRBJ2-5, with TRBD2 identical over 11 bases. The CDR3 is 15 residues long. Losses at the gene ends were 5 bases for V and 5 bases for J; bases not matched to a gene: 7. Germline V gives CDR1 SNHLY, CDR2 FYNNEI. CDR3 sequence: CASSTLAGVPETQYF. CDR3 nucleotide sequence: TGTGCCAGCAGTACACTAGCGGGAGTTCCGGAGACCCAGTACTTC.

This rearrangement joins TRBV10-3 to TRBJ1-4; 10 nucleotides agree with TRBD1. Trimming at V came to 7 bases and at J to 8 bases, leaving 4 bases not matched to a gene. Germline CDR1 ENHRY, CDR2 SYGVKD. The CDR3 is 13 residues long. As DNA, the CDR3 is TGTGCCATCAAAGGGACAGGGGACGAAAAACTGTTTTTT. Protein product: CAIKGTGDEKLFF.

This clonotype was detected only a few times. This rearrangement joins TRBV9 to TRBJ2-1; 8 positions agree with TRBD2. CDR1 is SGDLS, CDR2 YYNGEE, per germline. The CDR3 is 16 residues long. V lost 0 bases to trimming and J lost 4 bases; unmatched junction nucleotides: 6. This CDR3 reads CASSVVGTRGYNEQFF. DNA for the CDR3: TGTGCCAGCAGCGTAGTGGGGACTAGGGGTTACAATGAGCAGTTCTTC.

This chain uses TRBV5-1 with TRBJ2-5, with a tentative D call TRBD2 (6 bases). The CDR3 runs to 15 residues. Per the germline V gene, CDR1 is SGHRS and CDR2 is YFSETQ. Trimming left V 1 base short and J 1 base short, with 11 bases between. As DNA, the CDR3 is TGCGCCAGCAGCTTGTCGGGAGTCCTCCAAGAGACCCAGTACTTC. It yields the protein CASSLSGVLQETQYF.

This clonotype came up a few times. CDR3 DNA sequence: TGTGCCAGCAGCCCGATAGGGGCAGGGGAGACCCAGTACTTC. Its translation: CASSPIGAGETQYF. The chain is built from TRBV7-2 and TRBJ2-5; a weak D match, TRBD1 (5 bases). Trimming left V 5 bases short and J 5 bases short, with 15 bases between. The CDR3 has 14 amino acids. Germline V CDR1 and CDR2: SGHTA, FQGNSA.

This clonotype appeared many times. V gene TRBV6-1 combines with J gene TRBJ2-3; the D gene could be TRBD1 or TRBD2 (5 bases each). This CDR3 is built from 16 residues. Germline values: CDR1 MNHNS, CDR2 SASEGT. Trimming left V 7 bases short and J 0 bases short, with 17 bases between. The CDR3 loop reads CASTTPGRISTDTQYF. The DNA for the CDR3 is TGTGCCAGCACTACCCCGGGACGGATTAGCACAGATACGCAGTATTTT.

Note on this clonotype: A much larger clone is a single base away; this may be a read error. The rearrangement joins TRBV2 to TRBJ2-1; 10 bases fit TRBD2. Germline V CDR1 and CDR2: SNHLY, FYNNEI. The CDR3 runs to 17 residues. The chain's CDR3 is CAGSEMLAGVEYNEQFF. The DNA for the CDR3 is TGTGCCGGCAGTGAAATGCTAGCGGGAGTGGAATACAATGAGCAGTTCTTC.

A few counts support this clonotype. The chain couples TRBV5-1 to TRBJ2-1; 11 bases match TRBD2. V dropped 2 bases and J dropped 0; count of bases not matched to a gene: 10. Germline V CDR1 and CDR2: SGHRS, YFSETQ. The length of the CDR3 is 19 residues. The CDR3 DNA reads TGCGCCAGCAGCTTACGAACTAGCGGGAGTAAACTCTCCTACAATGAGCAGTTCTTC. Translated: CASSLRTSGSKLSYNEQFF.

Here the CDR3 reads CASSLGQAHSDGYTF. DNA of the CDR3: TGTGCCAGCAGCTTGGGACAGGCCCACTCGGATGGCTACACCTTC. The rearrangement joins TRBV5-6 to TRBJ1-2, with D perhaps matching TRBD1 (6 bases). Deletions cut 0 bases from V and 6 bases from J, with 15 bases between. This CDR3 is built from 15 residues. Germline V gene sequence: CDR1 SGHDT, CDR2 YYEEEE.

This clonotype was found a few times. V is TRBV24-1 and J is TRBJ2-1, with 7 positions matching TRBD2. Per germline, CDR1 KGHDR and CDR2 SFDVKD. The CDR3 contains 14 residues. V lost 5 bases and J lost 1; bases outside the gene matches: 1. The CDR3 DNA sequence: TGTGCCACCAGTGCACTAGCGTCCTACAATGAGCAGTTCTTC. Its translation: CATSALASYNEQFF.

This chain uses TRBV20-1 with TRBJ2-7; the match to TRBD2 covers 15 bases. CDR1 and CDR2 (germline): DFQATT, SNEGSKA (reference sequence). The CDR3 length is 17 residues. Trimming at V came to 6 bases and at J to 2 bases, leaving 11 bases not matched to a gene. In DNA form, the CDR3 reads TGCAGTGCAACACCGGGACTAGCGGGAGGTGCCGCCTACGAGCAGTACTTC. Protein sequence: CSATPGLAGGAAYEQYF.

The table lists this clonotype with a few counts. The chain's CDR3 is CASSQHYEQYF. In nucleotides, the CDR3 is TGTGCCAGCAGCCAGCATTACGAGCAGTACTTC. This chain connects TRBV14 to TRBJ2-7; D ambiguous. This CDR3 contains 11 residues. V was shortened by 3 bases and J by 4 bases, with 4 bases between the two germline ends. Per the germline V gene, CDR1 is SGHDN and CDR2 is FVKESK.

This chain's CDR3 is CASSSTRRTGAAGELFF. CDR3 DNA: TGTGCCAGCAGTTCCACGAGGAGGACAGGGGCCGCCGGGGAGCTGTTTTTT. The chain couples TRBV6-1 to TRBJ2-2, with 9 bases aligning to TRBD1. The ends lost 5 bases at V and 6 bases at J; junction bases unmatched: 13. This CDR3 spans 17 amino acids. Germline CDR1 and CDR2: MNHNS and SASEGT.

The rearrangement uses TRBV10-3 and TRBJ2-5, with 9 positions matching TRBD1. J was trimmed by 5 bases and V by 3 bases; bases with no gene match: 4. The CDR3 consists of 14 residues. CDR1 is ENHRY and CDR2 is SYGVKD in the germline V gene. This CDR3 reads CAISEGTGKETQYF. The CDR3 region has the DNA TGTGCCATCAGTGAAGGGACAGGGAAGGAGACCCAGTACTTC.

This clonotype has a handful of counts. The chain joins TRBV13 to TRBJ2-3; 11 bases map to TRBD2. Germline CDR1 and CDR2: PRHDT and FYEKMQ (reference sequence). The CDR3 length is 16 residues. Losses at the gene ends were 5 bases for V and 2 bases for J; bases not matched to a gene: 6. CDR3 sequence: CASSPVAGGTTDTQYF. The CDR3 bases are TGTGCCAGCAGCCCTGTAGCGGGAGGGACCACAGATACGCAGTATTTT.

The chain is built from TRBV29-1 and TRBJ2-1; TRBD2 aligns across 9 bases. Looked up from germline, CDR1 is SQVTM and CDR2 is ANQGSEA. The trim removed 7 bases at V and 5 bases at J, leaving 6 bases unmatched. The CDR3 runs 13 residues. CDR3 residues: CSGGGGGNNEQFF. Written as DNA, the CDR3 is TGCAGCGGCGGGGGGGGGGGTAACAATGAGCAGTTCTTC.

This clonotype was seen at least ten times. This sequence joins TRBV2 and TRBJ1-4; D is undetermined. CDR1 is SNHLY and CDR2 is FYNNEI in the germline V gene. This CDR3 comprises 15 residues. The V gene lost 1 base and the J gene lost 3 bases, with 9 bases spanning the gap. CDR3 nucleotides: TGTGCCAGCAGTGAAGTTGGGATATCTAATGAAAAACTGTTTTTT. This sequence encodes CASSEVGISNEKLFF.

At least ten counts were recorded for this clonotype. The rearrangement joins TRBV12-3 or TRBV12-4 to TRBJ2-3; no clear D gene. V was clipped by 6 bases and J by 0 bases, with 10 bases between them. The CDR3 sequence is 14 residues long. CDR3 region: CASRYVNSTDTQYF. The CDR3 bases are TGTGCCAGCAGATATGTGAATAGCACAGATACGCAGTATTTT.

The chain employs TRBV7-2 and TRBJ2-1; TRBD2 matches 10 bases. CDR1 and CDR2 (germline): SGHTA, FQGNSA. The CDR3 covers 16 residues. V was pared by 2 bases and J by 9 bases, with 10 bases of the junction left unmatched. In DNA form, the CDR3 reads TGTGCCAGCAGCTTACTAAGCGGGAGGGCCGGAGGTGAGCAGTTCTTC. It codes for CASSLLSGRAGGEQFF.

The CDR3 DNA is TGTGCCAGCAGTTACTCGACAGCGGGAGGAGTTTGGTACGAGCAGTACTTC. This translates into CASSYSTAGGVWYEQYF. The V call is TRBV6-5, the J call TRBJ2-7; 9 nucleotides agree with TRBD2. This CDR3 has 17 residues. The germline V gene encodes CDR1 MNHEY and CDR2 SVGAGI. Trimming removed 0 bases from V and 4 bases from J; junction bases left unmatched: 10.

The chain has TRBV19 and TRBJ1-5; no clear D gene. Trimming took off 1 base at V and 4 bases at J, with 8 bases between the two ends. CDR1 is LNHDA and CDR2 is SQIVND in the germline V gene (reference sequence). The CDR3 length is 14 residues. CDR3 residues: CASSIARLNQPQHF. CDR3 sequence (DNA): TGTGCCAGTAGTATAGCTCGGTTAAATCAGCCCCAGCATTTT.

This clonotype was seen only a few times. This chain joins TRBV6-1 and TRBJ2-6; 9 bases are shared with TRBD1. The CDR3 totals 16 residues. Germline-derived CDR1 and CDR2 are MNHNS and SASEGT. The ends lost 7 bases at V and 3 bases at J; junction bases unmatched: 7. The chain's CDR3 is CASKLTGGGGANVLTF. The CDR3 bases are TGTGCCAGCAAGCTCACAGGGGGCGGTGGGGCCAACGTCCTGACTTTC.

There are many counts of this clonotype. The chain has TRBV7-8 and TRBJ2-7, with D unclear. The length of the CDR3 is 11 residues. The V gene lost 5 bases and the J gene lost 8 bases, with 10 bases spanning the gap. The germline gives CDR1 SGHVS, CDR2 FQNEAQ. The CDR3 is CASSPPGQQYF. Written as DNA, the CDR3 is TGTGCCAGCAGCCCGCCCGGACAGCAGTACTTC.

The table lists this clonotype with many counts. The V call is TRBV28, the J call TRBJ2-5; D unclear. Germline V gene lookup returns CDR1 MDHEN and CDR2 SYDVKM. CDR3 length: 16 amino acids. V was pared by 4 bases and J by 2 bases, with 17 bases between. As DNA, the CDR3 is TGTGCCAGCAGTTCATCCCTCACGACGGTACAAGAGACCCAGTACTTC. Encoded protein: CASSSSLTTVQETQYF. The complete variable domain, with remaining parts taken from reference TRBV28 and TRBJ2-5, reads DVKVTQSSRYLVKRTGEKVFLECVQDMDHENMFWYRQDPGLGLRLIYFSYDVKMKEKGDIPEGYSVSREKKERFSLILESASTNQTSMYLCASSSSLTTVQETQYFGPGTRLLVL.

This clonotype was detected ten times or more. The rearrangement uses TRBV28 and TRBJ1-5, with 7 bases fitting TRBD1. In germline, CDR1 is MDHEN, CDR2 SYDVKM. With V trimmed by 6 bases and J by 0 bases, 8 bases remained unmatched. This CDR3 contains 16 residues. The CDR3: CASSPYRGNSNQPQHF. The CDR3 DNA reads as TGTGCCAGCAGCCCCTACAGGGGAAATAGCAATCAGCCCCAGCATTTT. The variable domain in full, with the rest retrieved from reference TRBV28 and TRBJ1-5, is DVKVTQSSRYLVKRTGEKVFLECVQDMDHENMFWYRQDPGLGLRLIYFSYDVKMKEKGDIPEGYSVSREKKERFSLILESASTNQTSMYLCASSPYRGNSNQPQHFGDGTRLSIL.

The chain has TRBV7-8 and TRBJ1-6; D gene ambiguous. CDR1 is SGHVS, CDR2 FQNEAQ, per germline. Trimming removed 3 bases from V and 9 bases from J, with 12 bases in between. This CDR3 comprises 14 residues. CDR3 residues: CASSFQVGGSPLHF. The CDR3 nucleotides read TGTGCCAGCAGCTTTCAGGTTGGCGGTTCACCCCTCCACTTT.

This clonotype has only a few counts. The CDR3 is CASSPLAAGNTEAFF. Here the CDR3 DNA reads TGTGCCAGCAGCCCTCTGGCGGCTGGGAACACTGAAGCTTTCTTT. The V call is TRBV3-1, the J call TRBJ1-1; D gene uncertain. Germline V gene lookup returns CDR1 LGHDT and CDR2 YNNKEL (reference sequence). CDR3 length equals 15 residues. The germline V and J ends were trimmed by 4 bases and 1 base, with 13 bases remaining between them.